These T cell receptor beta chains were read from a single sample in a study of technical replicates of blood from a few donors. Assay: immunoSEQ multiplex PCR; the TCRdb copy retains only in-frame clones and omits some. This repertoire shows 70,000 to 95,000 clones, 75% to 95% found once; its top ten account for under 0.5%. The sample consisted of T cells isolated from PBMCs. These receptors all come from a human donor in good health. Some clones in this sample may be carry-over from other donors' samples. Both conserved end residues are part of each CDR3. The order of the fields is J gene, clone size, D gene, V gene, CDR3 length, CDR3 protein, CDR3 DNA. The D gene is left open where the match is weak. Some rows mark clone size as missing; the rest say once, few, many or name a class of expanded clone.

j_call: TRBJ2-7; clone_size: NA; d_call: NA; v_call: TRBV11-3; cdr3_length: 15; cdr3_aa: CASSLGGPGSYEQYF; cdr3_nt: TGTGCCAGCAGCTTAGGGGGGCCGGGGTCCTACGAGCAGTACTTC
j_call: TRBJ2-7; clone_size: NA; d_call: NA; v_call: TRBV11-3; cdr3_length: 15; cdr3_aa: CASSESRTIFYEQYF; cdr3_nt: TGTGCCAGCAGCGAGAGTAGGACTATTTTCTACGAGCAGTACTTC
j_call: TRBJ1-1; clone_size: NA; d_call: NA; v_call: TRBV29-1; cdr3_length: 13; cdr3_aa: CSVVSGGLTEAFF; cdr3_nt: TGCAGCGTTGTATCCGGGGGGCTCACTGAAGCTTTCTTT
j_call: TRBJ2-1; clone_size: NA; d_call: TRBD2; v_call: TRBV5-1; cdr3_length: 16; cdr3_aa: CASSLRLAGSYNEQFF; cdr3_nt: TGCGCCAGCAGCTTGCGCCTAGCGGGATCTTACAATGAGCAGTTCTTC
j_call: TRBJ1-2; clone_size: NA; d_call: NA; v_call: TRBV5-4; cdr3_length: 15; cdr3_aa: CASSVGGVEVYGYTF; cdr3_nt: TGTGCCAGCAGCGTCGGGGGGGTCGAGGTCTATGGCTACACCTTC
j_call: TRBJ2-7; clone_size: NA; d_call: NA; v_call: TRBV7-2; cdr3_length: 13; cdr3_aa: CASSYADYYEQYF; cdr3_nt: TGTGCCAGCAGCTATGCGGACTACTACGAGCAGTACTTC
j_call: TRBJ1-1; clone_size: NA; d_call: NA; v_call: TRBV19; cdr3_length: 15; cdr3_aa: CASSPRGFMNTEAFF; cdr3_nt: TGTGCCAGTAGTCCCCGGGGTTTCATGAACACTGAAGCTTTCTTT
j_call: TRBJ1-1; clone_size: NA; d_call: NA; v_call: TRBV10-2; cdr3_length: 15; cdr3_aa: CASSEPRTMNTEAFF; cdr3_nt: TGCGCCAGCAGTGAGCCGAGAACCATGAACACTGAAGCTTTCTTT
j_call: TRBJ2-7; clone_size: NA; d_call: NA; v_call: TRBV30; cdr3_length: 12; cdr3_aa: CAWSPLAYEQYF; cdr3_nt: TGTGCCTGGAGTCCTCTAGCCTACGAGCAGTACTTC
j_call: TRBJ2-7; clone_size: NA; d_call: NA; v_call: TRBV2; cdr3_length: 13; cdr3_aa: CASSNGWNGEQYF; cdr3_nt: TGTGCCAGCAGTAACGGGTGGAATGGCGAGCAGTACTTC
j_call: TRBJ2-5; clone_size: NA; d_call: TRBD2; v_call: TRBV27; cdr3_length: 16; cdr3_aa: CASSYSGRGTQETQYF; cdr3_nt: TGTGCCAGCAGCTATAGCGGGAGGGGGACCCAAGAGACCCAGTACTTC
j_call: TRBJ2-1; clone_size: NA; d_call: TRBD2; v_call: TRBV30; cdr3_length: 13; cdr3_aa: CAWSGTSLDEQFF; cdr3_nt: TGTGCCTGGTCCGGGACTAGCCTCGATGAGCAGTTCTTC
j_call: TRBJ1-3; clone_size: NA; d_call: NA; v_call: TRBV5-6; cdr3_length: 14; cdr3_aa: CASSLGSSGNTIYF; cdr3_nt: TGTGCCAGCAGCTTGGGCAGTTCTGGAAACACCATATATTTT
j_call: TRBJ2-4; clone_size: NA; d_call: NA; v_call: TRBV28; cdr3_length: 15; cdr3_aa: CASRTYSTRGYIQYF; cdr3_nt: TGTGCCAGCAGGACGTACAGCACCCGGGGGTACATTCAGTACTTC
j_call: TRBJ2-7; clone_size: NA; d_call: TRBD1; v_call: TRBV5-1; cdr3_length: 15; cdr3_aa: CASSLEGTGAHEQYF; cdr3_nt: TGCGCCAGCAGCTTGGAGGGGACAGGGGCCCACGAGCAGTACTTC
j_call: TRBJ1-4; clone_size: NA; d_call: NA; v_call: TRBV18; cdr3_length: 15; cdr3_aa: CASSPYISTNEKLFF; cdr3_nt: TGTGCCAGCTCACCCTATATATCAACTAATGAAAAACTGTTTTTT
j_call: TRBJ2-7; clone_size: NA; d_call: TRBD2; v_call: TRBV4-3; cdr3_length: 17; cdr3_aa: CASSQEGSGRGSYEQYF; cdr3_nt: TGCGCCAGCAGCCAAGAGGGGAGCGGGAGGGGGTCCTACGAGCAGTACTTC
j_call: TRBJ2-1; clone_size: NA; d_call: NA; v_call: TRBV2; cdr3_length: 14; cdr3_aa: CASSERATYNEQFF; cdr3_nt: TGTGCCAGCAGTGAGAGAGCTACCTACAATGAGCAGTTCTTC
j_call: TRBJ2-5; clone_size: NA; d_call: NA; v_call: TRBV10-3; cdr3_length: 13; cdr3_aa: CAISADRSETQYF; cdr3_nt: TGTGCCATCAGTGCAGACAGGTCCGAGACCCAGTACTTC
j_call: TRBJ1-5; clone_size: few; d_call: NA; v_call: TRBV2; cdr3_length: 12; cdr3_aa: CASRAGDQPQHF; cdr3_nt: TGTGCCAGCAGGGCAGGCGATCAGCCCCAGCATTTT
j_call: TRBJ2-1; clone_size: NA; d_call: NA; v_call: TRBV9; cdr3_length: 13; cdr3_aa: CASSVGHRDEQFF; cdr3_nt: TGTGCCAGCAGCGTAGGGCACCGGGATGAGCAGTTCTTC
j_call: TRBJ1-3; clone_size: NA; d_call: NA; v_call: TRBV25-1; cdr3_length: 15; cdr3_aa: CASSLAGISGNTIYF; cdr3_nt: TGTGCCAGCAGTTTAGCAGGGATATCTGGAAACACCATATATTTT
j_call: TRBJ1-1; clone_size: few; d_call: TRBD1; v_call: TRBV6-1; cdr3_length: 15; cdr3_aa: CARYQLGQGRTEAFF; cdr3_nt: TGTGCCAGATATCAATTGGGACAGGGGAGAACTGAAGCTTTCTTT
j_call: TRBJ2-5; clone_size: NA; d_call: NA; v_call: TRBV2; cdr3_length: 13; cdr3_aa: CASSGTVQETQYF; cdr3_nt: TGTGCCAGCAGTGGGACAGTACAAGAGACCCAGTACTTC
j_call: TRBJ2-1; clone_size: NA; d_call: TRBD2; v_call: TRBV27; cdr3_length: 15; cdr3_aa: CASSSGLAAYNEQFF; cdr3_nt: TGTGCCAGCAGTTCGGGACTAGCGGCTTACAATGAGCAGTTCTTC
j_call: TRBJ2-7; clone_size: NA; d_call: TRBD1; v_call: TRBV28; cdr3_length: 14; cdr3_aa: CASSRGQPTCEQYF; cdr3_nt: TGTGCCAGCAGCCGGGGACAGCCGACCTGCGAGCAGTACTTC
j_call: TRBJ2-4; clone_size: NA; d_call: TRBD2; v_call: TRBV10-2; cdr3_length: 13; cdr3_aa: CAKPGLAGHIQYF; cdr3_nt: TGCGCCAAACCGGGACTAGCGGGCCACATTCAGTACTTC
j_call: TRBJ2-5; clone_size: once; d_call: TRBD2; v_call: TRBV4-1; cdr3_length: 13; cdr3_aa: CASSHLGRETQYF; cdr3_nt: TGCGCCAGCAGCCACCTCGGGAGGGAGACCCAGTACTTC
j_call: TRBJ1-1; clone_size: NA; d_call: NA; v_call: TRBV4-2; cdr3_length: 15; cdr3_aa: CASSLVIYMNTEAFF; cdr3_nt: TGTGCCAGCAGCCTCGTAATTTACATGAACACTGAAGCTTTCTTT
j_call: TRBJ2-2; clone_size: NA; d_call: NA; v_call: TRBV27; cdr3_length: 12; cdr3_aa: CATRTDTGELFF; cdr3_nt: TGTGCCACCCGTACAGACACCGGGGAGCTGTTTTTT
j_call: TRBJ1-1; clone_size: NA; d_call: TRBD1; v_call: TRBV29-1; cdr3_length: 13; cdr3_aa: CSDVDRGRTEAFF; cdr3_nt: TGCAGCGACGTGGACAGGGGGAGGACTGAAGCTTTCTTT
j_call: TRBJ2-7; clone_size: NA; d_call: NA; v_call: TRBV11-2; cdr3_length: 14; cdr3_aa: CASSLDGFTYEQYF; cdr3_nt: TGTGCCAGCAGCTTAGACGGGTTTACCTACGAGCAGTACTTC
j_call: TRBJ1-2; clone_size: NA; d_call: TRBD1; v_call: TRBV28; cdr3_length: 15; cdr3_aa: CASSFSGTGGRGYTF; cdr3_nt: TGTGCCAGCAGTTTCTCTGGGACAGGGGGTCGGGGCTACACCTTC
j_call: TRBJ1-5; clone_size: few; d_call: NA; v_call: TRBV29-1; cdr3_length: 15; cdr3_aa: CSVISGTQSNQPQHF; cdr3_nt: TGCAGCGTAATTTCCGGGACACAAAGCAATCAGCCCCAGCATTTT
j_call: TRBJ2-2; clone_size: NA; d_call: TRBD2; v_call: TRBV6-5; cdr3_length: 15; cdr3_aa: CASSFKAGGNGELFF; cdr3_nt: TGTGCCAGCAGTTTTAAAGCGGGAGGTAACGGGGAGCTGTTTTTT
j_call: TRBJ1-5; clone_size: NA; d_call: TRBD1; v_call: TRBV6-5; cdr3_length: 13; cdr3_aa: CASSINRGQPQHF; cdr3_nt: TGTGCCAGCAGCATCAACAGGGGACAGCCCCAGCATTTT
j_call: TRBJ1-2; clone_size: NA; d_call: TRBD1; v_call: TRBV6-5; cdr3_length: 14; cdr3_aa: CASSPPGQGSGYTF; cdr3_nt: TGTGCCAGCAGCCCTCCGGGACAGGGCTCTGGCTACACCTTC
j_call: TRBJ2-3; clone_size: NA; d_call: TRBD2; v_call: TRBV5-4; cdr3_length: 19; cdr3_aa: CASSLAGASGSFVADTQYF; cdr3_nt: TGTGCCAGCAGCTTGGCGGGGGCTAGCGGGAGTTTTGTAGCTGATACGCAGTATTTT
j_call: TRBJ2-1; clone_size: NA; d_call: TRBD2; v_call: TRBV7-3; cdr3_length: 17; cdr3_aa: CASSIGTSGRIHNEQFF; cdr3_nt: TGTGCCAGCAGCATCGGGACTAGCGGGAGGATTCACAATGAGCAGTTCTTC
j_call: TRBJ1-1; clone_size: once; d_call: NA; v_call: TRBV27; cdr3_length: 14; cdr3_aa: CASTPRRGNTEAFF; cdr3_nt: TGTGCCAGCACCCCACGCAGGGGGAACACTGAAGCTTTCTTT
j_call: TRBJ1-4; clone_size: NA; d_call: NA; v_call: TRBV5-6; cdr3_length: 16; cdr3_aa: CASSFSTGFRIEKLFF; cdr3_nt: TGTGCCAGCAGCTTTAGTACAGGGTTTCGGATTGAAAAACTGTTTTTT
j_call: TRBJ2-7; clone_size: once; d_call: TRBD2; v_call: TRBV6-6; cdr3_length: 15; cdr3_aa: CASSYVGLAGDEQYF; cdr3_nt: TGTGCCAGCAGTTACGTAGGACTAGCGGGAGACGAGCAGTACTTC